This T cell receptor beta chain is drawn from a study of shared clonotypes between healthy human individuals (dated by TCRdb to between 2020 and 2021). Study-level background: The cohort comprised two women and a few men aged 18 to 49 years. Each donor's leukapheresis produced roughly between about 0.85 and 10 billion PBMCs. For each donor, three plates each were used for CD4 naive and CD4 memory, two plates were used for CD8 naive, and one plate was used for CD8 memory. To estimate repertoire size and how much clonotype sharing occurs between individuals, the study deeply sequenced the blood TCR repertoires of five healthy adults. Libraries were prepared and TCR repertoires were sequenced by different laboratories using diverse techniques, in order to increase sequencing depth and limit assay-specific biases.

From V the trimming removes 2 bases and from J it removes 6 bases, while the gene matches leave 4 bases of the junction unaccounted for. CDR3 length: 13 amino acids, cysteine to phenylalanine. The DNA shown is the 39-base CDR3, in frame from base 1. According to the germline V gene (reference sequence), CDR1 reads SGHNT and CDR2 reads YYREEE. Using the deep immunoSEQ assay, multiplex PCR amplified TCR CDR3 regions from genomic DNA. Genomic DNA extracted from each cell subset was distributed evenly over all wells of several immunoSEQ 96-well plates, and each plate served as one replicate. For sorted subsets, about 210 ng of genomic DNA, equivalent to 30,000 or so T cell genomes, went into each replicate PCR. Purified libraries were measured with a Qubit 3.0 fluorometer, size-checked on a Bioanalyzer 2100, and measured again with the KAPA Library Quantification kit. Each immunoSEQ 96-well plate was sequenced on its own single-read 150-cycle Illumina NextSeq 550 flow cell. As for how the authors treated the data: Because the immunoSEQ output included only junctional sequences and no quality scores, the filtering could not be the same as the filtering used for full-length reads. Sequences were annotated with PyIR, a Python wrapper for IgBLAST v1.9, and V/J genes and CDR3 were assigned using IMGT germline references. Reads with weak V/J assignments (E-value above 1e-6), missing CDR3, stop codons, out-of-frame junctions, or ambiguous translated residues were removed. A V3J clonotype was defined by an identical inferred V gene, J gene, and CDR3 amino acid sequence. Percentage overlap between repertoires was calculated by dividing the number of shared unique clonotypes by the size of the smaller repertoire. RTK rarefaction, the Chao1 estimator, and Recon v2.1 estimates of unobserved clonotypes were used to assess repertoire richness. OLGA was used to compute generation probabilities for all TCRbeta clonotypes that the gDNA method yielded from a handful of donors. TCRdb holds this immuneACCESS table with in-frame rearrangements only. Some clones are missing; in checked studies, unresolved V genes explain under half, and the rest has no known cause. That table supplies the V and J calls and clone size; D and trimming were determined from the DNA. This sample has around 600,000 clones in its table, and approximately 95% of those were observed once. Over 0.1% of the sample belongs to the ten largest clones.

Details on this clone: It has no known antigen specificity. Base qualities are not recorded, but no much larger clone differs from it by a single base.

CD8 naive samples were obtained by positive selection for CCR7 among CD45RO-negative cells, yielding a CD45RA+CCR7+ population from which TemRA cells were excluded. The donors were healthy, HIV-negative adults who had no recently reported acute infections or vaccinations. Every donor was a Caucasian adult living in Nashville, Tennessee, USA. Blood was collected by leukapheresis, and PBMCs were isolated by Ficoll-Histopaque density gradient centrifugation and then cryopreserved in liquid nitrogen vapor phase. Analytical flow cytometry was used to check the purity and quantity of each magnetically sorted T cell population. From each sorted fraction, genomic DNA was isolated and quantified by UV absorbance on a Nanodrop 2000c. What the research found in general, with its limitations: Naive subsets generally had larger estimated clonotype richness than memory subsets. Because the study included a small number of donors, the genetic and exposure-history diversity represented was limited. Pairwise subsampling indicated that sequencing depth was expected to affect the degree of clonotype sharing among donors. Compared with non-shared clonotypes, clonotypes shared by all four sorted-subset donors had higher generation probabilities. Sharing across a few donors was observed for around 5% of naive CD4, less than 4% of naive CD8, 2% to 2.5% of memory CD4, and about 0.38% of memory CD8 clonotypes. Sampling was restricted to blood, and TCR repertoires in tissues likely differ from the TCR repertoires found in blood. Rarefaction of sorted-subset datasets indicated incomplete sequencing despite the large sequencing depth.

This sequence was found in a woman in her 30s in good health. Sequenced material: naive CD8+ T cells sorted from blood. This sample's cell subset or site label indicates: CD45RA+CCR7+. The V and J segments used are TRBV5-4 and TRBJ2-7; the junction holds 8 bases that match TRBD1. The nucleotides are TGTGCCAGCAGCTTAGACAGGGGTGGCGAGCAGTACTTC. Its coded protein is CASSLDRGGEQYF. The full variable domain, with segments outside the CDR3 supplied by the reference TRBV5-4 and TRBJ2-7 proteins, appears as ETGVTQSPTHLIKTRGQQVTLRCSSQSGHNTVSWYQQALGQGPQFIFQYYREEENGRGNFPPRFSGLQFPNYSSELNVNALELDDSALYLCASSLDRGGEQYFGPGTRLTVT.